A single count supports the clone carrying this T cell receptor beta chain. V gave up 0 bases and J gave up 5 bases, with 10 bases separating them. Germline assignment: CDR1 SQVTM and CDR2 ANQGSEA. This CDR3 contains 13 residues. This entry comes from a study of blood T cell repertoires in COVID-19. Only in-frame clones appear in the TCRdb table, and some are missing; sequencing was by immunoSEQ multiplex PCR. The data show over 90,000 clones, about 90% seen once. Sequencing used peripheral blood. The sequence was collected from a human donor in a cohort sampled during active COVID-19. V is TRBV29-1 and J is TRBJ1-2; D remains ambiguous. The CDR3: CSVEEGTQYGYTF. CDR3 coding DNA: TGCAGCGTTGAAGAGGGCACACAATATGGCTACACCTTC. Based on the CDR3 plus reference TRBV29-1 and TRBJ1-2, the full variable domain is SAVISQKPSRDICQRGTSLTIQCQVDSQVTMMFWYRQQPGQSLTLIATANQGSEATYESGFVIDKFPISRPNLTFSTLTVSNMSPEDSSIYLCSVEEGTQYGYTFGSGTRLTVV.